The 30 T cell receptor beta chains below all came from one sample that was sequenced in a study of cytomegalovirus exposure and HLA in healthy donors. With 60 Vbeta and 13 Jbeta primers, the PCR was carried out. Profiled with immunoSEQ multiplex PCR; TCRdb holds only in-frame clones, not every one. The data hold around 110,000 clones, with over 60% observed a single time. Source material: PBMCs. These receptors were obtained from a man aged 25-40 years in good health and CMV-seropositive.

The chain joins TRBV28 to TRBJ2-7, with D perhaps matching TRBD2 (6 bases). This CDR3 has 17 amino acids. The germline V gene encodes CDR1 MDHEN and CDR2 SYDVKM. V was pared by 4 bases and J by 4 bases, with 23 bases between. CDR3 amino acids: CASSSPQLGGKKYEQYF. For the CDR3, the DNA is TGTGCCAGCAGTTCCCCCCAATTGGGGGGAAAGAAGTACGAGCAGTACTTC.

This clone has a handful of counts. This chain uses TRBV6-6 with TRBJ1-1; tentative D call: TRBD1 (6 bases). Germline V CDR1 and CDR2: MNHNY, SVGAGI (reference sequence). The CDR3 spans 14 residues. V lost 5 bases and J lost 6, with 16 bases in between. CDR3: CASSRSGQIPEAFF. The CDR3 region has the DNA TGTGCCAGCAGTCGGAGCGGACAGATACCTGAAGCTTTCTTT.

This chain links TRBV5-1 with TRBJ2-3; no firm D call. V dropped 1 base and J dropped 1 base, with 7 bases sitting between them. Per the germline V gene, CDR1 is SGHRS and CDR2 is YFSETQ. This CDR3 has 14 amino acids. The CDR3 DNA reads as TGCGCCAGCAGCTTGTATGAGGGCACAGATACGCAGTATTTT. Translating gives CASSLYEGTDTQYF.

This chain connects TRBV28 to TRBJ2-3, with no clear D. The V and J ends lost 3 bases and 0 bases respectively, with 4 bases between them. There are 13 residues in the CDR3. Per the germline V gene, CDR1 is MDHEN and CDR2 is SYDVKM. The CDR3 is CASSLRSTDTQYF. The DNA of the CDR3 is TGTGCCAGCAGTTTGAGGAGCACAGATACGCAGTATTTT.

V is TRBV5-4 and J is TRBJ2-7; perhaps TRBD2 as D (6 bases). CDR1 is SGHNT and CDR2 is YYREEE in the germline V gene (reference sequence). The germline V and J ends were trimmed by 1 base and 7 bases, with 12 bases remaining between them. This CDR3 has 13 amino acids. The CDR3 coding sequence is TGTGCCAGCAGCTTGAGGAGGGGCCAGGAGCAGTACTTC. It codes for CASSLRRGQEQYF.

The J gene is TRBJ2-1, the V gene TRBV6-6; possible D gene TRBD1, 6 bases. This CDR3 is built from 13 residues. Germline V lookup: CDR1 MNHNY, CDR2 SVGAGI (reference sequence). V was pared by 7 bases and J by 1 base, with 8 bases between. The CDR3 region is CASTTGSYNEQFF. CDR3 nucleotides: TGTGCCAGCACCACAGGGTCCTACAATGAGCAGTTCTTC.

The chain carries TRBV4-1 and TRBJ1-6, with 8 positions matching TRBD1. The V gene end was trimmed by 0 bases and the J gene end by 8 bases; junction bases not matched to a gene: 3. This CDR3 is 15 amino acids long. Germline V lookup: CDR1 MGHRA, CDR2 YSYEKL. CDR3 amino acids: CASSQEGQGYSPLHF. In DNA form, the CDR3 reads TGCGCCAGCAGCCAAGAAGGACAGGGATATTCACCCCTCCACTTT.

This clone was recorded only once. The chain combines TRBV14 with TRBJ2-1; the D gene is possibly TRBD2 (5 bases). The CDR3 has 17 residues. The V end was cut by 3 bases, the J end by 2 bases, with 17 bases between. Germline V gene sequence: CDR1 SGHDN, CDR2 FVKESK. The CDR3 here is CASSHSMTGLPYNEQFF. DNA of the CDR3: TGTGCCAGCAGCCACTCAATGACGGGGTTACCCTACAATGAGCAGTTCTTC.

This chain connects TRBV11-3 to TRBJ2-2, with TRBD2 matching 9 bases. Germline V gene data show CDR1 as SGHNT and CDR2 as YENEEA. This CDR3 spans 14 amino acids. The J segment lost 7 bases and the V segment lost 2 bases, leaving 2 bases of the junction unmatched. The CDR3 DNA sequence: TGTGCCAGCAGCTTAACAGCGGGAGGCGGGGAGCTGTTTTTT. This gives the protein CASSLTAGGGELFF.

This clone has a single count. The chain couples TRBV27 to TRBJ2-1; D is unclear. Per the germline V gene, CDR1 is MNHEY and CDR2 is SMNVEV (reference sequence). The V end was cut by 0 bases, the J end by 2 bases, with 11 bases between. The CDR3 contains 16 residues. CDR3 bases: TGTGCCAGCAGTTTATCTAGCCGGCTGGCCTACAATGAGCAGTTCTTC. The encoded protein is CASSLSSRLAYNEQFF.

V and J are TRBV2 and TRBJ1-2, with a possible D match to TRBD1 (5 bases). The V and J ends lost 6 bases and 0 bases respectively, with 17 bases between them. CDR3 size: 16 residues. From germline, CDR1 is SNHLY and CDR2 FYNNEI. This chain's CDR3 is CASRSNMGRANYGYTF. The CDR3 nucleotides are TGTGCCAGCAGGTCTAACATGGGGCGAGCTAACTATGGCTACACCTTC.

The V gene is TRBV14, the J gene TRBJ2-7; maybe TRBD2 (5 bases). Trimming stripped 5 bases from V and 2 bases from J, with 16 bases between. Germline lookup yields CDR1 SGHDN and CDR2 FVKESK. The CDR3 length is 15 residues. The chain's CDR3 is CASSKRAVIPYEQYF. The CDR3 nucleotides are TGTGCCAGCAGCAAGAGGGCGGTTATACCCTACGAGCAGTACTTC.

This chain uses TRBV4-2 with TRBJ2-7; 7 nucleotides match TRBD2. Per the germline V gene, CDR1 is LGHNA and CDR2 is YNFKEQ. The CDR3 runs to 14 residues. V lost 0 bases, J lost 7 bases, and 6 bases stayed unmatched. The CDR3 loop is CASSQEWGGEEQYF. CDR3 DNA: TGTGCCAGCAGCCAAGAGTGGGGGGGGGAGGAGCAGTACTTC.

The V and J genes are TRBV29-1 and TRBJ2-1; D is perhaps TRBD1 (6 bases). The CDR3 runs to 14 residues. Deletions cut 6 bases from V and 2 bases from J, with 14 bases between. Per germline, CDR1 SQVTM and CDR2 ANQGSEA. The CDR3 loop reads CSVARDTPYNEQFF. In DNA, the CDR3 is TGCAGCGTGGCCCGGGACACGCCCTACAATGAGCAGTTCTTC.

V is TRBV5-1 and J is TRBJ2-1, with 8 bases matching TRBD1. In germline, CDR1 is SGHRS, CDR2 YFSETQ. The CDR3 covers 16 residues. The ends lost 4 bases at V and 1 base at J; junction bases unmatched: 7. CDR3 DNA: TGCGCCAGCAGCCCTAAAGACAGGGGTTCCTACAATGAGCAGTTCTTC. This sequence encodes CASSPKDRGSYNEQFF.

This clone showed up just a few times. The DNA for the CDR3 is TGTGCCAGCAGCGTAGAGCCTAGCCCCCTCCAGCAGTACTTC. This translates into CASSVEPSPLQQYF. The rearrangement links TRBV9 to TRBJ2-5; the D gene is possibly TRBD2 (5 bases). Germline CDR1 reads SGDLS; CDR2 reads YYNGEE. CDR3 length equals 14 residues. The germline V and J ends were trimmed by 0 bases and 11 bases, with 17 bases remaining between them. Drawing the rest from reference TRBV9 and TRBJ2-5, the complete variable domain is DSGVTQTPKHLITATGQRVTLRCSPRSGDLSVYWYQQSLDQGLQFLIQYYNGEERAKGNILERFSAQQFPDLHSELNLSSLELGDSALYFCASSVEPSPLQQYFGPGTRLLVL.

The rearrangement links TRBV15 to TRBJ2-7; 7 bases fit TRBD2. This CDR3 region has 17 residues. With 0 bases clipped from V and 1 base from J, the junction kept 9 bases outside the gene matches. The V gene's germline CDR1 is LNHNV and CDR2 YYDKDF (reference sequence). In DNA, the CDR3 is TGTGCCACCAGCAGAGATCACAAGCGGGGCAATTCCTACGAGCAGTACTTC. Its protein product is CATSRDHKRGNSYEQYF.

The chain carries TRBV28 and TRBJ2-1; maybe TRBD2 (5 bases). V lost 5 bases to trimming and J lost 2 bases, with 16 bases between them. The CDR3 extends over 16 amino acids. The germline gives CDR1 MDHEN, CDR2 SYDVKM. The CDR3, as DNA: TGTGCCAGCAGTGCTCCAATCCCCGGGACCTACAATGAGCAGTTCTTC. Amino acids: CASSAPIPGTYNEQFF.

With regard to this clone: One end of the junction fails to match germline, which may point to a read error. This chain joins TRBV15 and TRBJ2-4, with D perhaps matching TRBD1 (5 bases). The CDR3 contains 17 residues. Per germline, CDR1 LNHNV and CDR2 YYDKDF (reference sequence). CDR3 nucleotide sequence: TGTGCCACCAGCAGAGATGCCTCAAGGCAGGGTAAAAACAGTCAGTACTTC. As protein: CATSRDASRQGKNSQYF.

V is TRBV30 and J is TRBJ1-4, with D possibly matching TRBD1 (6 bases). The CDR3 is 15 amino acids. Germline V gene lookup returns CDR1 GTSNPN and CDR2 SVGIG (reference sequence). V dropped 7 bases and J dropped 2 bases, with 17 bases sitting between them. As DNA, the CDR3 is TGTGCCTTTAGACAGGCTGGGGCGACTAATGAAAAACTGTTTTTT. It specifies CAFRQAGATNEKLFF.

The chain is built from TRBV5-1 and TRBJ2-1; TRBD2 aligns across 12 bases. The CDR3 runs 15 residues. The V and J ends lost 1 base and 9 bases, in that order; junction bases with no gene match: 5. Per the germline V gene, CDR1 is SGHRS and CDR2 is YFSETQ. CDR3 loop: CASSLRLAGGGEQFF. The CDR3 DNA reads TGCGCCAGCAGCTTGCGCCTAGCGGGAGGGGGTGAGCAGTTCTTC.

The chain joins TRBV15 to TRBJ2-3; 8 bases are shared with TRBD2. Germline V lookup: CDR1 LNHNV, CDR2 YYDKDF (reference sequence). The CDR3 contains 18 residues. J lost 2 bases, V lost 3 bases, and 13 bases had no gene match. The CDR3: CATSRKKAGGPPTDTQYF. The CDR3 coding sequence is TGTGCCACCAGCAGGAAAAAGGCGGGAGGCCCACCCACAGATACGCAGTATTTT.

This chain joins TRBV11-2 and TRBJ2-7; 8 bases line up with TRBD2. From germline, CDR1 is SGHAT and CDR2 FQNNGV. V gave up 1 base and J gave up 2 bases; unmatched junction bases: 7. CDR3 length: 16 amino acids. CDR3 sequence: CASSLVGSGVTYEQYF. The CDR3 DNA reads as TGTGCCAGCAGCTTAGTTGGTAGCGGGGTTACCTACGAGCAGTACTTC.

This clone occurred a few times. The CDR3 spells CASTHVQTRGTQETQYF. The CDR3 nucleotides read TGTGCCAGCACCCACGTACAGACAAGGGGGACCCAAGAGACCCAGTACTTC. The gene calls are TRBV7-2 and TRBJ2-5; weak D call: TRBD1 (6 bases). Trimming took off 7 bases at V and 1 base at J, with 22 bases between the two ends. The CDR3 covers 17 residues. CDR1 is SGHTA and CDR2 is FQGNSA in the germline V gene.

The chain employs TRBV4-3 and TRBJ2-2; unclear D gene. V was pared by 0 bases and J by 7 bases, with 6 bases between. CDR3 length equals 13 residues. Germline CDR1 LGHNA, CDR2 YSLEER. Here the CDR3 reads CASSQDVVGELFF. CDR3 DNA sequence: TGCGCCAGCAGCCAAGACGTCGTCGGGGAGCTGTTTTTT.

This clone showed up just a few times. The chain joins TRBV11-3 to TRBJ1-6, with 7 bases that match TRBD1. The CDR3 is made up of 15 amino acids. V shed 5 bases and J 8 bases; nucleotides not matched to a gene: 9. CDR1 SGHNT and CDR2 YENEEA come from the germline V gene. CDR3 DNA sequence: TGTGCCAGCAGCACGCAGACAGGGCCTTATTCACCCCTCCACTTT. Protein sequence: CASSTQTGPYSPLHF.

This chain joins TRBV29-1 and TRBJ1-1; the D is unclear. The V and J ends lost 3 bases and 2 bases respectively, with 13 bases between them. This CDR3 contains 14 residues. Germline V gives CDR1 SQVTM, CDR2 ANQGSEA. The CDR3 spells CSVEVVRSNTEAFF. The DNA for the CDR3 is TGCAGCGTTGAGGTAGTCCGGAGTAACACTGAAGCTTTCTTT.

This chain joins TRBV30 and TRBJ1-5; unclear D gene. CDR1 is GTSNPN and CDR2 is SVGIG in the germline V gene (reference sequence). Trimming pared 6 bases from V and 0 bases from J, leaving 9 bases between. CDR3 length: 13 amino acids. CDR3 protein: CACTDNSNQPQHF. The CDR3 nucleotides are TGTGCCTGCACCGACAATAGCAATCAGCCCCAGCATTTT.

The rearrangement uses TRBV27 and TRBJ2-7, with D possibly TRBD2 on 6 matching bases. Germline CDR1 and CDR2: MNHEY and SMNVEV (reference sequence). The CDR3 contains 14 residues. Between the trimmed V and J ends, which lost 7 bases and 0 bases, there was a span of 13 bases. The CDR3 reads CASTRLVGSYEQYF. DNA of the CDR3: TGTGCCAGCACCAGACTAGTGGGCTCCTACGAGCAGTACTTC.

The chain employs TRBV7-3 and TRBJ2-1, with D possibly matching TRBD2 (6 bases). V was cut by 5 bases and J by 4 bases, with 18 bases left in between. CDR3 length equals 16 residues. Per germline, CDR1 SGHTA and CDR2 FQGTGA. The CDR3 here is CASSRGLPRAYNEQFF. The DNA of the CDR3 is TGTGCCAGCAGCCGCGGACTACCCCGCGCTTACAATGAGCAGTTCTTC.